This T cell receptor (beta chain) was sequenced in a study of CD8+ T cells in alopecia areata. On this clone itself: The antigen remains unidentified.

Extracted RNA was reverse transcribed, and the resulting cDNA served as sequencing template. Only in-frame clones appear in the TCRdb table, and some are missing; sequencing was by immunoSEQ multiplex PCR. The sample holds roughly 180,000 clones; 51% are singletons and the top ten take roughly a tenth. Points from the study as a whole: Tofacitinib significantly decreased scalp clonality and expanded CD8+ clones among top 100. Higher clonality than in normal scalp was seen in lesional scalp, especially alopecia totalis/universalis. Scalp sequencing also captures normal skin's resident alphabeta T cells. Relative to mice, TCR sharing across patients was less clear, a difference possibly HLA-related.

The germline gives CDR1 SNHLY, CDR2 FYNNEI. The CDR3 covers 15 residues. V was clipped by 0 bases and J by 13 bases, with 16 bases between them. Treatment described: oral pan-JAK inhibitor, 5-10 mg twice daily. This sequence originates from a human donor with alopecia areata. Sequences were derived from CD8+ T cells sorted from blood, sampled at week 52, from a patient treated with tofacitinib. This chain joins TRBV2 and TRBJ1-6, with D unresolved. This chain's CDR3 is CASSEAPVRESPLHF. The CDR3 nucleotides are TGTGCCAGCAGTGAAGCTCCCGTAAGGGAGTCGCCCCTCCACTTT.